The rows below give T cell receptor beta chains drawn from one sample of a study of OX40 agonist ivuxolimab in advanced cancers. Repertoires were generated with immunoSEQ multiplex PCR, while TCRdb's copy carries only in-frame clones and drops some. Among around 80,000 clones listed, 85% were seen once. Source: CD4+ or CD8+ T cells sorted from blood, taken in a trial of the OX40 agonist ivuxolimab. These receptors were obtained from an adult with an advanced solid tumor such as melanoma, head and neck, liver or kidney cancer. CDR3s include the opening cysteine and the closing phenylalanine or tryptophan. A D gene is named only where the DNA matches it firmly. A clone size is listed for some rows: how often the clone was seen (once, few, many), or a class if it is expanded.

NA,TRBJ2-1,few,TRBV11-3,CASSLDFQRAHNEQFF,TGTGCCAGCAGCTTAGATTTTCAGCGGGCCCACAATGAGCAGTTCTTC
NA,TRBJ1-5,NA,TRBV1,CTSSQEGDPPRRGNQPQHF,TGCACCAGCAGCCAAGAAGGAGACCCCCCACGTCGGGGCAATCAGCCCCAGCATTTT
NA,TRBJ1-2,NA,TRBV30,CAWSVGGPRGYTF,TGTGCCTGGAGTGTAGGAGGGCCTCGGGGCTACACCTTC
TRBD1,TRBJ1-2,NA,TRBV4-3,CASSQESAGGNYGYTF,TGCGCCAGCAGCCAAGAGAGTGCAGGGGGCAACTATGGCTACACCTTC
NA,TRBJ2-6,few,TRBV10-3,CAISDPHSLTSGANVLTF,TGTGCCATCAGTGACCCCCATTCCCTTACCTCTGGGGCCAACGTCCTGACTTTC
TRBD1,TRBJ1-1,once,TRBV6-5,CASSHGQGAVSEAFF,TGTGCCAGCAGTCACGGACAGGGGGCTGTCTCTGAAGCTTTCTTT
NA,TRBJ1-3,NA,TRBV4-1,CASSKLRQDSGNTIYF,TGCGCCAGCAGTAAACTTAGACAGGACTCTGGAAACACCATATATTTT
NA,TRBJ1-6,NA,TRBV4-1,CASSRGTWNSPLHF,TGCGCCAGCAGCCGTGGGACCTGGAATTCACCCCTCCACTTT
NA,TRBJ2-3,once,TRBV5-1,CASSWGHTRGTDTQYF,TGCGCCAGCAGCTGGGGACATACCAGGGGAACAGATACGCAGTATTTT
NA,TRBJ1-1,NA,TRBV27,CASSSWGVGTEAFF,TGTGCCAGCAGTTCATGGGGAGTGGGCACTGAAGCTTTCTTT
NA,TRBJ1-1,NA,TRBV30,CAWSVRGNTEAFF,TGTGCCTGGAGCGTACGTGGGAACACTGAAGCTTTCTTT
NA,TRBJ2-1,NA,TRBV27,CASRSTGTPNQFF,TGTGCCAGCAGGTCTACCGGGACTCCTAACCAGTTCTTC
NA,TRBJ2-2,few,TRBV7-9,CASSSRKAVNTGELFF,TGTGCCAGCAGCTCCCGAAAAGCGGTGAACACCGGGGAGCTGTTTTTT
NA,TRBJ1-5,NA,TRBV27,CASSSTGYQPQHF,TGTGCCAGCAGTTCGACAGGATATCAGCCCCAGCATTTT
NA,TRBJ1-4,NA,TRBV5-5,CASSLDGATNEKLFF,TGTGCCAGCAGCTTGGACGGTGCAACTAATGAAAAACTGTTTTTT
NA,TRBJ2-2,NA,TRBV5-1,CASTPGNTGELFF,TGCGCCAGCACCCCAGGGAACACCGGGGAGCTGTTTTTT
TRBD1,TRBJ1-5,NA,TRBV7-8,CASSLFGQTGAQWTQHF,TGTGCCAGCAGCTTATTCGGCCAGACAGGGGCCCAATGGACCCAGCATTTT
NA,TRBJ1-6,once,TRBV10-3,CASIRSGTHSPLHF,TGTGCCAGCATCAGATCAGGGACCCATTCACCCCTCCACTTT
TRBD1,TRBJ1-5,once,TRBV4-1,CASSQADRGGQPQHF,TGCGCCAGCAGCCAAGCGGACAGGGGAGGTCAGCCCCAGCATTTT
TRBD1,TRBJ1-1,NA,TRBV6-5,CASSGDRGTNTEAFF,TGTGCCAGCAGTGGGGACAGGGGCACGAACACTGAAGCTTTCTTT
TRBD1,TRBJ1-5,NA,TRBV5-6,CASSFGQVQPQHF,TGTGCCAGCAGCTTCGGACAGGTTCAGCCCCAGCATTTT
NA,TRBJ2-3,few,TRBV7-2,CASSLASGIESDTQYF,TGTGCCAGCAGCTTAGCTTCGGGAATCGAGTCAGATACGCAGTATTTT
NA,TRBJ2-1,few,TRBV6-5,CASSAHESSYNEQFF,TGTGCCAGCAGTGCCCACGAGAGCTCCTACAATGAGCAGTTCTTC
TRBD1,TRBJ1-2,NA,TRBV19,CASSILGQKNYGYTF,TGTGCCAGTAGTATATTGGGACAGAAGAACTATGGCTACACCTTC
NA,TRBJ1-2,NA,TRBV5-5,CASGGARVFGYTF,TGTGCCAGCGGCGGGGCCAGGGTTTTTGGCTACACCTTC
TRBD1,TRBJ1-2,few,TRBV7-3,CAKVTGRGYGYTF,TGTGCCAAAGTGACAGGGAGGGGTTATGGCTACACCTTC
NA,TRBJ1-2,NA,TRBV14,CASSRGLQNYGYTF,TGTGCCAGCAGCCGGGGACTCCAGAACTATGGCTACACCTTC
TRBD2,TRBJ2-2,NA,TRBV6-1,CASSGTSGTQATGELFF,TGTGCCAGCAGTGGGACTAGCGGGACCCAGGCCACCGGGGAGCTGTTTTTT
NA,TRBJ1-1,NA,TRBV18,CASSPRQSDSTEAFF,TGTGCCAGCTCACCAAGGCAGTCGGACAGCACTGAAGCTTTCTTT